The entry that follows covers one TCR beta chain sequence. Antigen unknown. This table comes from immunoSEQ multiplex PCR, and its TCRdb copy is limited to in-frame clones, with some not included. Of about 60,000 clones listed, around 85% are singletons. The data stem from a study of a mutant IDH1 vaccine in newly diagnosed glioma. Time point described: week 35, safety follow-up. Topical imiquimod was applied with each vaccine dose, which held 300 ug of mutant IDH1 20-mer peptide. Trimming took off 6 bases at V and 8 bases at J, with 14 bases between the two ends. Germline V gene sequence: CDR1 SGHRS, CDR2 YFSETQ. The CDR3 consists of 12 residues.

The sample in question was PBMCs, obtained from a glioma patient whose treatment included an IDH1 peptide vaccine. This sequence joins TRBV5-1 and TRBJ1-2; D gene unclear. This clonotype originated in a man aged 35 to 55 with glioma. The CDR3: CASKGSYEGYTF. In nucleotides, the CDR3 is TGCGCCAGCAAAGGGTCCTACGAGGGCTACACCTTC.